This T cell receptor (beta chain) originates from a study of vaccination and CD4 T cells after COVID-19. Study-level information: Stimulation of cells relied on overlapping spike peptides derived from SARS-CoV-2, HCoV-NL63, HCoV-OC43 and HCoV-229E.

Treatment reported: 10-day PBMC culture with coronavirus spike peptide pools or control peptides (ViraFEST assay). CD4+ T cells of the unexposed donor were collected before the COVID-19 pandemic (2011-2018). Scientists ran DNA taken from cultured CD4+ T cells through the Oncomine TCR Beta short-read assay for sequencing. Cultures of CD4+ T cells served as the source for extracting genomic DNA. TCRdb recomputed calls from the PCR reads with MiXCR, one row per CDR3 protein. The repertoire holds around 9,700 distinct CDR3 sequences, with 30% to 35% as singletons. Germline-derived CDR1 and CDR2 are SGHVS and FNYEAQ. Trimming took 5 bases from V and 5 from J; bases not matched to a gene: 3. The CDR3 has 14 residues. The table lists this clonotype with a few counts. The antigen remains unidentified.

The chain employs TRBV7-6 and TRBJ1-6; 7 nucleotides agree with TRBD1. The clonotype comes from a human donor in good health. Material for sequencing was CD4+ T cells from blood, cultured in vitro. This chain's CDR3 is CASSKTGNNSPLHF. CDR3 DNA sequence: TGTGCCAGCAGCAAGACAGGGAATAATTCACCCCTCCACTTT.